This T cell receptor beta chain was recorded in a study of cytomegalovirus exposure and HLA in healthy donors. At the level of the study: From about 179 million T cells, an earlier analysis saw approximately 110 million unique TCR beta sequences. Study-wide points: Some V segments (TRBV6-2 and TRBV6-3 among them) were excluded as indistinguishable.

Details on this clone: Antigen: not known.

Trimming removed 1 base from V and 11 bases from J; junction bases left unmatched: 7. The CDR3 is made up of 13 amino acids. Germline-derived CDR1 and CDR2 are SGHVS and FQNEAQ. In the PCR, 60 Vbeta and 13 Jbeta primers were used. Measured with immunoSEQ multiplex PCR; TCRdb has only the in-frame clones, and not every one. The sample holds tens of thousands of clones, about three quarters seen once. The clonotype originates from a male donor in good health and CMV-seropositive. The sample was PBMCs. The genes are TRBV7-8 and TRBJ1-1, with 7 bases identical to TRBD1. The CDR3 reads CASSLEQGFRAFF. CDR3 bases: TGTGCCAGCAGCTTAGAACAGGGGTTTCGGGCTTTCTTT.